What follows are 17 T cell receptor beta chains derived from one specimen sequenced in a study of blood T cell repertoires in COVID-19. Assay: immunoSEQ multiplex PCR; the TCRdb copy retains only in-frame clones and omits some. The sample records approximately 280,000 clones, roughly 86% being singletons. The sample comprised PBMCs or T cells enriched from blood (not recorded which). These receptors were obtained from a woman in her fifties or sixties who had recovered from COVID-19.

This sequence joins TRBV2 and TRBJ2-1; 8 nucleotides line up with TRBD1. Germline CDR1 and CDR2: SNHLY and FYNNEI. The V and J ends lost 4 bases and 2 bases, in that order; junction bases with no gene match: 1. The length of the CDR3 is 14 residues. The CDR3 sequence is CASSVQGAYNEQFF. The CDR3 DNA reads TGTGCCAGCAGTGTACAGGGGGCCTACAATGAGCAGTTCTTC.

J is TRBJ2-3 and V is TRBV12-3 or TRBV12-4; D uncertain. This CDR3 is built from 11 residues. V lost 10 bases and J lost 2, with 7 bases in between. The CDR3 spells CATRYTDTQYF. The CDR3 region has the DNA TGTGCCACCCGCTACACAGATACGCAGTATTTT.

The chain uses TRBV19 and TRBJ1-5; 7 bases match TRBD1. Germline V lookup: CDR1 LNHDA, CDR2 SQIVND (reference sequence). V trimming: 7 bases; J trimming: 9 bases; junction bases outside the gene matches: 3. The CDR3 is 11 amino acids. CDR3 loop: CASMDRRPQHF. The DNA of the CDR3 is TGTGCCAGTATGGACAGGAGGCCCCAGCATTTT.

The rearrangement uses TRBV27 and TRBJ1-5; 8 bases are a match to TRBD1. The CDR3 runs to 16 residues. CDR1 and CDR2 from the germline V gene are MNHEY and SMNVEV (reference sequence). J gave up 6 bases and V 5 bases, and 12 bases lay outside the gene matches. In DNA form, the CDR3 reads TGTGCCAGCAGTCCTTTAGGACAGGGAGAAGGTCAGCCCCAGCATTTT. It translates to CASSPLGQGEGQPQHF.

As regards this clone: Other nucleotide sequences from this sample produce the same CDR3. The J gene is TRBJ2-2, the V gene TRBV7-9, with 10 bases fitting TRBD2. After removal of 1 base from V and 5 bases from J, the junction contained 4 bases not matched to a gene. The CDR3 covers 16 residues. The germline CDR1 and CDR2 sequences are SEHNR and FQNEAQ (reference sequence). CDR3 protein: CASSLGSSGRTGELFF. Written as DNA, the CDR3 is TGTGCCAGCAGCTTAGGGTCTAGCGGGAGAACCGGGGAGCTGTTTTTT.

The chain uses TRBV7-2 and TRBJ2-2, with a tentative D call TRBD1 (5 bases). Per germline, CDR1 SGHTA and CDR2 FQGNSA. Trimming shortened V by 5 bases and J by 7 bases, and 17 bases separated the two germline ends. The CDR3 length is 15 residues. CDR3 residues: CASSPRRRGNGELFF. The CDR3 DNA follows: TGTGCCAGCAGCCCCCGGCGAAGGGGTAACGGGGAGCTGTTTTTT.

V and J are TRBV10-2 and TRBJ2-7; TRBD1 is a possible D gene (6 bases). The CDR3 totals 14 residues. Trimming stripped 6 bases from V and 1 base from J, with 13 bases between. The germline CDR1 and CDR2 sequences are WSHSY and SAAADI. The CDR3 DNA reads TGCGCCAGCAGAATCGGACAGAATTCCTACGAGCAGTACTTC. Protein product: CASRIGQNSYEQYF.

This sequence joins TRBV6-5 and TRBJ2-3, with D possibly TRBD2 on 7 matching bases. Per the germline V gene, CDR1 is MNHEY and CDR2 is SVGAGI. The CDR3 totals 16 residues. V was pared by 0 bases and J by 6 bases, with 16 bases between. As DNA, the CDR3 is TGTGCCAGCAGTTACTCGGTGACGGGGAGGGGGGATACGCAGTATTTT. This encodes CASSYSVTGRGDTQYF.

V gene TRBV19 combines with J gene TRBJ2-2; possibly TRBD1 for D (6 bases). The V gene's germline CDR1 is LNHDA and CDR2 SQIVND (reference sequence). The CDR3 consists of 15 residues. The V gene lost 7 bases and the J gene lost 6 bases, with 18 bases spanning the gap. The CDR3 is CASTPWQGRAGELFF. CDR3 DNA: TGTGCCAGTACCCCCTGGCAGGGGAGAGCCGGGGAGCTGTTTTTT.

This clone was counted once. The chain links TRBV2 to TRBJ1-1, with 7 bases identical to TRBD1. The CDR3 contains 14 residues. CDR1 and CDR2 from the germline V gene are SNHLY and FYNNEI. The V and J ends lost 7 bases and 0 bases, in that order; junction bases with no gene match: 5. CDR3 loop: CASTGGVMNTEAFF. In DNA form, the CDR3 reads TGTGCCAGCACAGGGGGAGTCATGAACACTGAAGCTTTCTTT.

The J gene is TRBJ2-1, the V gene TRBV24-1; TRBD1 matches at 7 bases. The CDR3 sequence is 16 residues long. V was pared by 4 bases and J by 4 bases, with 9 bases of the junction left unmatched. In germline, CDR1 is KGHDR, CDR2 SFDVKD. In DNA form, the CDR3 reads TGTGCCACCAGTGAGCGTAACAGGGGCCCTTACAATGAGCAGTTCTTC. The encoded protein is CATSERNRGPYNEQFF.

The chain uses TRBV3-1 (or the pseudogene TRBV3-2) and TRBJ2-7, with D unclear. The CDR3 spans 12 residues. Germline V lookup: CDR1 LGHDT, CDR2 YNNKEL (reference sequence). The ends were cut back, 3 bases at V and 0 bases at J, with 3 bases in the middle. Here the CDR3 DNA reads TGTGCCAGCAGCCAGAGCTCCTACGAGCAGTACTTC. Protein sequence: CASSQSSYEQYF.

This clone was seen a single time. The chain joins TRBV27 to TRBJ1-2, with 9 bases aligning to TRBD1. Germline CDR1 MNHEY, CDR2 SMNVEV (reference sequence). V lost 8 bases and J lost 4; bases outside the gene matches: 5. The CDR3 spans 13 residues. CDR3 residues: CASGGQGIYGYTF. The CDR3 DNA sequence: TGTGCCAGCGGGGGACAGGGTATCTATGGCTACACCTTC.

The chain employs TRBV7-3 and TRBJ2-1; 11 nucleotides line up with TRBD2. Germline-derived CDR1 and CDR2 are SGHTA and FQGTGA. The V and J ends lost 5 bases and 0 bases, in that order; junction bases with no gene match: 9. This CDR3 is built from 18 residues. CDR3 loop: CASSTTSGGSSSYNEQFF. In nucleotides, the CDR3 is TGTGCCAGCAGCACTACTAGCGGGGGTTCGAGCTCCTACAATGAGCAGTTCTTC. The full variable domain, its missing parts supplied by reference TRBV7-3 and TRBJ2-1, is GAGVSQTPSNKVTEKGKYVELRCDPISGHTALYWYRQSLGQGPEFLIYFQGTGAADDSGLPNDRFFAVRPEGSVSTLKIQRTERGDSAVYLCASSTTSGGSSSYNEQFFGPGTRLTVL.

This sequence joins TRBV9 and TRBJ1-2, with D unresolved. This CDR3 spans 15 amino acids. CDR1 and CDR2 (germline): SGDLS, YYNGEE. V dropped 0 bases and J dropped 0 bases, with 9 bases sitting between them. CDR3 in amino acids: CASSVGSRANYGYTF. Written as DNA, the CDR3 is TGTGCCAGCAGCGTAGGGAGCCGAGCTAACTATGGCTACACCTTC.

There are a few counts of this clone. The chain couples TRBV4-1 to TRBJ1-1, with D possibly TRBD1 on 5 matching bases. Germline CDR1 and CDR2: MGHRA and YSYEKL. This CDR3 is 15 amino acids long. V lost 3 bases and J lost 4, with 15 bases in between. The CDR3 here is CASSHVQGGGTEAFF. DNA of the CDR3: TGCGCCAGCAGCCATGTCCAGGGAGGCGGCACTGAAGCTTTCTTT.

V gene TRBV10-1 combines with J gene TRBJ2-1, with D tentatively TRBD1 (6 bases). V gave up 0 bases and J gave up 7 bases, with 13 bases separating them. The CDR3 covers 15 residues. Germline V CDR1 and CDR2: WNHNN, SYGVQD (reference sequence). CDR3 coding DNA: TGCGCCAGCAGTGAGTCTGCAGGGGCTTGGAATGAGCAGTTCTTC. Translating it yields CASSESAGAWNEQFF.